The 22 T cell receptor beta chains in this list originate from one sample, sequenced in a study of cytomegalovirus exposure and HLA in healthy donors (dated by TCRdb to about 2017). Library preparation employed the immunoSEQ multiplex PCR assay. For the multiplex PCR, a mixture combining 60 forward primers for TCR Vbeta segments and 13 reverse primers for TCR Jbeta segments was used. TCRdb re-hosts the immuneACCESS table, in-frame sequences only. Its copies lack some clones; in the studies checked, an unresolved V gene accounts for under half of them, and the cause for the rest is not known. The sample profile shows 150,000 to 200,000 clones; about 79% of them were found once. Of the sample, roughly 6.5% falls within the top ten clones. Sample: PBMCs. The origin of the receptors is a man aged 50-60 years in good health and CMV-seropositive.

This rearrangement joins TRBV18 to TRBJ1-1; D remains ambiguous. The V and J ends lost 6 bases and 1 base respectively, with 9 bases between them. Germline V gene sequence: CDR1 KGHSH, CDR2 LQKENI. This CDR3 has 13 amino acids. The DNA for the CDR3 is TGTGCCAGCTCGAGAGATTCGAACACTGAAGCTTTCTTT. Amino acid sequence: CASSRDSNTEAFF.

The rearrangement uses TRBV6-5 and TRBJ1-1; D possibly corresponds to TRBD1 (5 bases). The ends were cut back, 6 bases at V and 4 bases at J, with 12 bases in the middle. Per the germline V gene, CDR1 is MNHEY and CDR2 is SVGAGI. This CDR3 region has 13 residues. The CDR3 loop reads CASRAPGGTEAFF. CDR3 bases: TGTGCCAGCAGGGCCCCGGGGGGCACTGAAGCTTTCTTT.

This clone was observed a few times. The rearrangement links TRBV7-3 to TRBJ1-5; maybe TRBD1 (6 bases). Germline V gene lookup returns CDR1 SGHTA and CDR2 FQGTGA. V dropped 4 bases and J dropped 5 bases, with 9 bases sitting between them. The CDR3 contains 13 residues. The CDR3 coding sequence is TGTGCCAGCAGCTCGGACAGATATCAGCCCCAGCATTTT. Translating it yields CASSSDRYQPQHF.

The chain has TRBV19 and TRBJ1-1; TRBD1 agrees at 8 bases. V was pared by 4 bases and J by 4 bases, with 8 bases of the junction left unmatched. The V gene's germline CDR1 is LNHDA and CDR2 SQIVND (reference sequence). CDR3 length: 15 residues. The CDR3 spells CASSTTGGSGTEAFF. Here the CDR3 DNA reads TGTGCCAGTAGTACCACAGGGGGTTCGGGCACTGAAGCTTTCTTT.

The chain recombines TRBV5-1 with TRBJ2-5; 8 positions agree with TRBD2. Looked up from germline, CDR1 is SGHRS and CDR2 is YFSETQ. The CDR3 extends over 17 amino acids. V shed 4 bases, J shed 1 base, and the junction held 12 bases outside the gene matches. CDR3 sequence: CASSPRGGSGSQETQYF. CDR3 sequence (DNA): TGCGCCAGCAGCCCCCGGGGGGGTAGCGGGTCCCAAGAGACCCAGTACTTC.

The chain carries TRBV27 and TRBJ1-1; TRBD1 is a possible D gene (5 bases). The CDR3 contains 14 residues. With 6 bases removed from V and 1 base from J, the gap between germline ends came to 12 bases. Germline loops: CDR1 MNHEY, CDR2 SMNVEV (reference sequence). Written as DNA, the CDR3 is TGTGCCAGCAGCTACAGGAGCCAGAACACTGAAGCTTTCTTT. As protein: CASSYRSQNTEAFF.

The chain links TRBV6-1 to TRBJ2-7; D gene uncertain. Trimming took 5 bases from V and 5 from J, leaving 13 bases between them. The CDR3 spans 13 residues. Germline loops: CDR1 MNHNS, CDR2 SASEGT. CDR3 protein: CASSQSRGNEQYF. The CDR3 DNA reads TGTGCCAGCAGTCAGTCCAGAGGTAACGAGCAGTACTTC.

V usage is TRBV27 and J usage is TRBJ2-2; the D is unclear. V lost 4 bases, J lost 0 bases, and 6 bases lay in between. Looked up from germline, CDR1 is MNHEY and CDR2 is SMNVEV (reference sequence). There are 14 residues in the CDR3. The CDR3 sequence is CASSSLANTGELFF. CDR3 coding DNA: TGTGCCAGCAGTTCCCTCGCGAACACCGGGGAGCTGTTTTTT.

The V and J genes are TRBV11-2 and TRBJ1-4, with 11 bases identical to TRBD1. CDR1 is SGHAT, CDR2 FQNNGV, per germline. The J segment lost 7 bases and the V segment lost 5 bases, leaving 3 bases of the junction unmatched. The CDR3 extends over 14 amino acids. The CDR3 region is CASSTGTGGEKLFF. CDR3 nucleotides: TGTGCCAGCAGCACCGGGACAGGGGGTGAAAAACTGTTTTTT.

The J gene is TRBJ2-7, the V gene TRBV21-1; no check of the table's D call, TRBD1, against the DNA was made. TRBV21-1 is marked as a pseudogene. This CDR3 comprises 24 residues. CDR3 loop: CASSKAQRPVRSGTGGYFVYEQYF. Here the CDR3 DNA reads TGTGCCAGCAGCAAAGCGCAACGGCCGGTGCGTTCCGGGACAGGGGGCTATTTTGTTTATGAGCAGTACTTC.

The gene calls are TRBV5-6 and TRBJ1-3; TRBD1 aligns across 7 bases. The CDR3 totals 18 residues. Germline V gives CDR1 SGHDT, CDR2 YYEEEE. V trimming: 1 base; J trimming: 2 bases; junction bases outside the gene matches: 12. CDR3 sequence (DNA): TGTGCCAGCAGCTTGCGGGGGGGTTGGACAGGCGCTGGAAACACCATATATTTT. Translated: CASSLRGGWTGAGNTIYF.

The chain combines TRBV7-8 with TRBJ2-3, with TRBD2 matching 14 bases. The CDR3 runs 18 residues. Trimming took 5 bases from V and 1 from J; bases not matched to a gene: 8. Germline V CDR1 and CDR2: SGHVS, FQNEAQ. CDR3 sequence reads: CASSPTGLAGAGTDTQYF. CDR3 nucleotides: TGTGCCAGCAGCCCGACGGGACTAGCGGGGGCCGGCACAGATACGCAGTATTTT.

The chain carries TRBV30 and TRBJ1-4, with D uncertain. Germline V gene lookup returns CDR1 GTSNPN and CDR2 SVGIG (reference sequence). This CDR3 comprises 13 residues. V lost 4 bases, J lost 3 bases, and 9 bases lay in between. The CDR3 nucleotides read TGTGCCTGGAATGAACAACCTAATGAAAAACTGTTTTTT. Its protein product is CAWNEQPNEKLFF.

Of note for this clone: The sample contains more than one DNA sequence encoding this CDR3. This chain uses TRBV5-1 with TRBJ2-7; the D gene is possibly TRBD1 (5 bases). The CDR3 has 18 amino acids. The V gene lost 1 base and the J gene lost 1 base, with 21 bases spanning the gap. The germline V gene encodes CDR1 SGHRS and CDR2 YFSETQ. CDR3: CASSLWSGGQGRSYEQYF. As DNA, the CDR3 is TGCGCCAGCAGCTTGTGGTCCGGTGGGCAGGGAAGATCCTACGAGCAGTACTTC.

This rearrangement joins TRBV5-1 to TRBJ2-1; 11 bases agree with TRBD2. The V gene's germline CDR1 is SGHRS and CDR2 YFSETQ. There are 18 residues in the CDR3. V lost 0 bases and J lost 0; bases outside the gene matches: 5. CDR3 DNA: TGCGCCAGCAGCTTGGCACTAGCGGGAGTAAGCTCCTACAATGAGCAGTTCTTC. Protein: CASSLALAGVSSYNEQFF.

This clone was seen only once. The chain employs TRBV6-5 and TRBJ1-1, with 9 bases identical to TRBD1. CDR3 length: 15 amino acids. The ends lost 0 bases at V and 7 bases at J; junction bases unmatched: 6. Germline V gene sequence: CDR1 MNHEY, CDR2 SVGAGI. The CDR3 DNA reads as TGTGCCAGCAGTTACTCGACAGGGGGTTTTGTTGAAGCTTTCTTT. It codes for CASSYSTGGFVEAFF.

About this clone: One junction end does not reproduce the germline sequence, and a read error may be involved. V is TRBV7-9 and J is TRBJ1-1; TRBD1 might be the D (5 bases). Germline V gene data show CDR1 as SEHNR and CDR2 as FQNEAQ (reference sequence). CDR3 length equals 12 residues. CDR3 coding DNA: TGTTCCAGCAGCCCTTCAGGGACTGAAGCTTTCTTT. Its translation is CSSSPSGTEAFF.

The chain recombines TRBV7-6 with TRBJ2-2; 10 nucleotides match TRBD1. The length of the CDR3 is 16 residues. The trim removed 3 bases at V and 5 bases at J, leaving 6 bases unmatched. CDR1 and CDR2 from the germline V gene are SGHVS and FNYEAQ. CDR3 loop: CASSFRGTGVTGELFF. Here the CDR3 DNA reads TGTGCCAGCAGCTTTAGGGGGACAGGGGTGACCGGGGAGCTGTTTTTT.

In nucleotides, the CDR3 is TGTGCCAGCAGCTTAACTGGGGGGGTTGACACTGAAGCTTTCTTT. This codes for CASSLTGGVDTEAFF. The chain joins TRBV7-3 to TRBJ1-1; possibly TRBD1 for D (5 bases). Looked up from germline, CDR1 is SGHTA and CDR2 is FQGTGA. This CDR3 contains 15 residues. V lost 0 bases and J lost 3, with 11 bases in between.

The chain uses TRBV10-3 and TRBJ2-1, with D tentatively TRBD2 (6 bases). This CDR3 comprises 16 residues. Trimming removed 3 bases at V and 6 bases at J, with 18 bases between. CDR1 and CDR2 from the germline V gene are ENHRY and SYGVKD. The CDR3 DNA reads as TGTGCCATCAGTGACCCGGCGGGGAAATTCGGCAATGAGCAGTTCTTC. It is translated as CAISDPAGKFGNEQFF.

J is TRBJ2-1 and V is TRBV7-3; 7 bases map to TRBD2. CDR1 is SGHTA, CDR2 FQGTGA, per germline. V was pared by 4 bases and J by 10 bases, with 10 bases of the junction left unmatched. The length of the CDR3 is 14 residues. This CDR3 is CASSSYAGEGEQFF. The CDR3 DNA reads TGTGCCAGCAGCTCATATGCGGGAGAGGGGGAGCAGTTCTTC.

J is TRBJ1-1 and V is TRBV5-4; a weak D match, TRBD1 (5 bases). The CDR3 is made up of 17 amino acids. V lost 1 base and J 1 base, leaving 17 bases between the germline ends. CDR1 is SGHNT, CDR2 YYREEE, per germline (reference sequence). CDR3 sequence (DNA): TGTGCCAGCAGCTTGTGGGGATACGACAGAAAGAACACTGAAGCTTTCTTT. The encoded protein is CASSLWGYDRKNTEAFF.